This TCR beta chain was obtained from a study of CXCR3-negative and CXCR3-positive naive CD8 T cells. With regard to this clonotype: Its target is unknown.

Overall study results and limits: Against CXCR3-negative naive cells, CXCR3-positive naive cells showed more hydrophobic TRB CDR3s. For the naive subsets, surface CD5 was similar, and TCR strength was inferred from TRB CDR3 properties.

UMI-labeled TRB cDNA libraries were prepared by 5' RACE. Reanalyzing the 5' RACE reads, TCRdb keeps one entry per CDR3 protein, without DNA. This sample's table reports under 75,000 distinct CDR3 sequences. Germline CDR1 reads SGHTA; CDR2 reads FQGNSA. The CDR3 is 16 residues long. The sequencing sample was made of naive CXCR3+ CD8+ T cells from blood. Subset: CD45RO-CCR7+CD27+CD95- naive CD8+ T cells expressing CXCR3 (TNR3+). J is TRBJ2-1 and V is TRBV7-2; with no DNA, the TCRdb D assignment of TRBD1 cannot be verified. The clonotype originates from a human donor in good health. Some clones in this sample may be carry-over from other donors' samples. The CDR3 loop reads CASRFRGTGPYNEQFF. The whole variable domain, filled in from reference TRBV7-2 and TRBJ2-1, reads GAGVSQSPSNKVTEKGKDVELRCDPISGHTALYWYRQSLGQGLEFLIYFQGNSAPDKSGLPSDRFSAERTGGSVSTLTIQRTQQEDSAVYLCASRFRGTGPYNEQFFGPGTRLTVL.